A single count supports the clone carrying this T cell receptor beta chain. The table came from immunoSEQ multiplex PCR; TCRdb's copy has only in-frame clones and leaves some out. The table shows roughly 140,000 clones, with 70% to 90% occurring only once. Participants reported their clinical history, and cohort assignment relied on those reports. Recovery among Cohort 3 donors was established by two negative PCRs, clearance, or symptom resolution. The CDR3 sequence is 14 residues long. Germline lookup yields CDR1 WSHSY and CDR2 SAAADI. After removal of 3 bases from V and 2 bases from J, the junction contained 1 base not matched to a gene. The record originates from a study of blood T cell repertoires in COVID-19. Overall study: Acute-phase and convalescent COVID-19 samples originated in the United States, Italy and Spain. Sample material is recorded as cDNA or gDNA derived from T cells, B-cell-depleted T cells, or PBMCs.

The V and J genes are TRBV10-2 and TRBJ2-7, with 10 nucleotides matching TRBD2. The receptor was isolated from a woman in her thirties or forties who had recovered from COVID-19. The sample comprised PBMCs or T cells enriched from blood (not recorded which). This CDR3 is CASSDLAGAYEQYF. The CDR3 DNA follows: TGCGCCAGCAGTGACCTAGCGGGGGCCTACGAGCAGTACTTC.